The 9 T cell receptor beta chains below were found in one sample sequenced in a study of cytomegalovirus exposure and HLA in healthy donors. The primer mix had 60 Vbeta and 13 Jbeta primers. TCRdb's copy holds only in-frame clones and misses some; the assay was immunoSEQ multiplex PCR. The sample holds 100,000 to 150,000 clones, 60% to 85% seen once. What was sequenced was PBMCs. These receptors all come from a female donor in good health and CMV-seronegative.

The V and J genes are TRBV19 and TRBJ1-2, with 7 positions matching TRBD1. The junction had 14 bases not matched to a gene; V was cut back by 5 bases and J by 2 bases. There are 17 residues in the CDR3. Germline CDR1 reads LNHDA; CDR2 reads SQIVND (reference sequence). As DNA, the CDR3 is TGTGCCAGTAGTCCCGGGGGAAGACAGGGAGTAAACTATGGCTACACCTTC. Its translation: CASSPGGRQGVNYGYTF.

This chain links TRBV7-9 with TRBJ2-1; D ambiguous. Germline-derived CDR1 and CDR2 are SEHNR and FQNEAQ (reference sequence). This CDR3 region has 13 residues. V lost 6 bases and J lost 7, with 13 bases in between. Here the CDR3 DNA reads TGTGCCAGCAGACTCGAGGTCGGAAATGAGCAGTTCTTC. Protein product: CASRLEVGNEQFF.

The chain combines TRBV5-1 with TRBJ2-7; 10 bases match TRBD2. This CDR3 has 14 amino acids. V gave up 4 bases and J gave up 3 bases; unmatched junction bases: 4. Germline lookup yields CDR1 SGHRS and CDR2 YFSETQ. In DNA, the CDR3 is TGCGCCAGCAGCGTTAGCGGGGGGTTCTACGAGCAGTACTTC. This encodes CASSVSGGFYEQYF.

This clone was found a few times. The chain links TRBV6-5 to TRBJ2-7; 9 bases are a match to TRBD1. V trimming: 6 bases; J trimming: 2 bases; junction bases outside the gene matches: 8. CDR3 length equals 15 residues. Germline CDR1 is MNHEY and CDR2 is SVGAGI. The CDR3 region is CASSSPGQGTYEQYF. Written as DNA, the CDR3 is TGTGCCAGCAGCTCCCCGGGACAGGGAACCTACGAGCAGTACTTC.

This clone came up once. This chain links TRBV19 with TRBJ2-1; a possible D gene is TRBD2 (6 bases). Deletions cut 7 bases from V and 6 bases from J, with 19 bases between. This CDR3 comprises 15 residues. Germline CDR1 and CDR2: LNHDA and SQIVND (reference sequence). CDR3: CASNGWSTGGNEQFF. CDR3 coding DNA: TGTGCCAGTAATGGCTGGTCTACCGGGGGCAATGAGCAGTTCTTC.

The J gene is TRBJ2-7, the V gene TRBV6-1; 10 positions match TRBD2. The V segment lost 7 bases and the J segment 4 bases; nucleotides outside the gene matches: 4. The CDR3 spans 13 residues. Germline values: CDR1 MNHNS, CDR2 SASEGT. Here the CDR3 reads CASILAGEYEQYF. The CDR3 nucleotides are TGTGCCAGCATCCTAGCGGGGGAATACGAGCAGTACTTC.

In this sample, this clone turned up a few times. The chain uses TRBV4-1 and TRBJ1-5, with D possibly being TRBD1 (5 bases). The CDR3 runs to 13 residues. Trimming stripped 0 bases from V and 6 bases from J, with 6 bases between. The germline V gene encodes CDR1 MGHRA and CDR2 YSYEKL. CDR3 protein: CASSQEGRQPQHF. The CDR3 DNA sequence: TGCGCCAGCAGCCAAGAGGGGCGTCAGCCCCAGCATTTT.

J is TRBJ1-5 and V is TRBV10-3; a weak D match, TRBD1 (5 bases). V dropped 10 bases and J dropped 2 bases, with 15 bases sitting between them. Germline V lookup: CDR1 ENHRY, CDR2 SYGVKD. This CDR3 has 14 amino acids. Here the CDR3 DNA reads TGTGCCACCGGCCAGGGCGGGGGCAATCAGCCCCAGCATTTT. Translation gives CATGQGGGNQPQHF.

The V and J genes are TRBV6-5 and TRBJ2-1, with 9 bases aligning to TRBD2. The V gene's germline CDR1 is MNHEY and CDR2 SVGAGI. The J segment lost 6 bases and the V segment lost 3 bases, leaving 9 bases of the junction unmatched. This CDR3 is 16 amino acids long. The CDR3 DNA reads TGTGCCAGCAGTTATGAGGGCGGGAGGGCCATCAATGAGCAGTTCTTC. Its protein is CASSYEGGRAINEQFF.